The subject of this entry is one T cell receptor (beta chain). Its antigen is currently unknown. These data are taken from a study of OX40 agonist ivuxolimab in advanced cancers. As for the study in general: Dosing consisted of intravenous ivuxolimab at 0.01 to 10 mg/kg every 2 weeks.

The CDR3 contains 16 residues. V was trimmed by 0 bases and J by 2 bases, leaving 13 bases between them. Germline CDR1 MNHNS, CDR2 SASEGT. Findings of the study overall: Clonal expansion from baseline to week 6 occurred in both CD4+ and CD8+ T cells.

Blood was sampled at baseline, cycle 4 day 1, and cycle 7 day 1. Data came from immunoSEQ multiplex PCR; TCRdb stores just in-frame clones and leaves some out. The repertoire consists of 45,000 to 50,000 clones, with approximately 91% occurring once and the leading ten covering about a fifth. The genes are TRBV6-1 and TRBJ1-2; D is unclear. The source material was CD4+ or CD8+ T cells sorted from blood, sampled in a trial of the OX40 agonist ivuxolimab. This TCR came from an adult with an advanced solid tumor such as melanoma, head and neck, liver or kidney cancer. The DNA of the CDR3 is TGTGCCAGCAGTGAAGCGCGTATATCTTTCAACTATGGCTACACCTTC. This translates into CASSEARISFNYGYTF.